This TCR beta chain was documented in a study of shared clonotypes between healthy human individuals. The repertoire was sequenced with immunoSEQ multiplex PCR; TCRdb's copy has only in-frame clones and lacks some. The table includes hundreds of thousands of clones, about 96% detected once. Germline CDR1 reads KGHSH; CDR2 reads LQKENI. Between the trimmed V and J ends, which lost 2 bases and 8 bases, there was a span of 16 bases. The length of the CDR3 is 15 residues. Sequenced material: naive CD4+ T cells sorted from blood. As to subset: CD45RA+ positively selected. This TCR derives from a young woman in good health. The J gene is TRBJ1-5, the V gene TRBV18; D call uncertain. The CDR3 region has the DNA TGTGCCAGCTCACCAATGGGGTCGCCACCGGAGCCCCAGCATTTT. Its translation is CASSPMGSPPEPQHF. Full variable domain (missing parts from reference TRBV18 and TRBJ1-5): NAGVMQNPRHLVRRRGQEARLRCSPMKGHSHVYWYRQLPEEGLKFMVYLQKENIIDESGMPKERFSAEFPKEGPSILRIQQVVRGDSAAYFCASSPMGSPPEPQHFGDGTRLSIL.